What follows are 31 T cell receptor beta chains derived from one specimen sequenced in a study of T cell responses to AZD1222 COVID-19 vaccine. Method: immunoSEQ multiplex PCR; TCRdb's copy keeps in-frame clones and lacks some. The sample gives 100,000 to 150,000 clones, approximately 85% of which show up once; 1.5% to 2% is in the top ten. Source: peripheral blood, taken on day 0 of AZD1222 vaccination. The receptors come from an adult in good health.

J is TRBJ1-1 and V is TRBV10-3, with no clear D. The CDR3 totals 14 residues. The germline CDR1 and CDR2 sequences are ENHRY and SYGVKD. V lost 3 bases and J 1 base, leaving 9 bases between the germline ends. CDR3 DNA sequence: TGTGCCATCAGTGACCGAGGAAAGAACACTGAAGCTTTCTTT. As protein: CAISDRGKNTEAFF.

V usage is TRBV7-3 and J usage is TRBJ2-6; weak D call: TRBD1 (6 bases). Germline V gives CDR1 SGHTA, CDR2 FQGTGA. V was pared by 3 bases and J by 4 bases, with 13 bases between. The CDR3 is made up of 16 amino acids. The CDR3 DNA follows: TGTGCCAGCAGCTTGAACAGGGTGGCAGGGGCCAACGTCCTGACTTTC. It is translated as CASSLNRVAGANVLTF.

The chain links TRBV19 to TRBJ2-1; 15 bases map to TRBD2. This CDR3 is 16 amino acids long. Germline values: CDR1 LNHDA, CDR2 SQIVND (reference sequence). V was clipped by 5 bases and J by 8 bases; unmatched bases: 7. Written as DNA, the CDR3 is TGTGCCAGTAGTTCCCCCGGGACTAGCGGGGGGTATGAGCAGTTCTTC. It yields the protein CASSSPGTSGGYEQFF.

DNA for the CDR3: TGTGCCAGCAGCTTAAGGCTGGGCGGGCAGTACTTC. This translates into CASSLRLGGQYF. The chain has TRBV11-1 and TRBJ2-7; no clear D gene. The CDR3 spans 12 residues. The V gene's germline CDR1 is SGHAT and CDR2 FQDESV (reference sequence). V shed 2 bases and J shed 9 bases, with 11 bases lying between them.

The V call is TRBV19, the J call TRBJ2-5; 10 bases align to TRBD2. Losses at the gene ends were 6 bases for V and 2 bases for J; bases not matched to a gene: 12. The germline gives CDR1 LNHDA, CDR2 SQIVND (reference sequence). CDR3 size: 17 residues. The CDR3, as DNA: TGTGCCAGTAGCAACCCTTCCAGCGGGAGGGAGCAAGAGACCCAGTACTTC. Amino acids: CASSNPSSGREQETQYF.

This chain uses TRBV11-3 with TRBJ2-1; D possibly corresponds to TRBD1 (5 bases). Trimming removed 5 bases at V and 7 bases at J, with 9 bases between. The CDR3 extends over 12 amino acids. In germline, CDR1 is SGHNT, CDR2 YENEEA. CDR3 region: CASSPGLNEQFF. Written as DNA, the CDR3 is TGTGCCAGCAGCCCAGGGTTGAATGAGCAGTTCTTC. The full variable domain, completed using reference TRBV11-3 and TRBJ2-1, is EAGVVQSPRYKIIEKKQPVAFWCNPISGHNTLYWYLQNLGQGPELLIRYENEEAVDDSQLPKDRFSAERLKGVDSTLKIQPAELGDSAVYLCASSPGLNEQFFGPGTRLTVL.

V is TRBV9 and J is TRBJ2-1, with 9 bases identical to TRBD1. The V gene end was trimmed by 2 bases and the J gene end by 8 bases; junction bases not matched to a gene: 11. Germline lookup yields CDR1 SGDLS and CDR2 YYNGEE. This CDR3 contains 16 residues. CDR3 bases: TGTGCCAGCAGCGTGGTCACGGGACAGGGTTCCGATGAGCAGTTCTTC. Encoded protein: CASSVVTGQGSDEQFF.

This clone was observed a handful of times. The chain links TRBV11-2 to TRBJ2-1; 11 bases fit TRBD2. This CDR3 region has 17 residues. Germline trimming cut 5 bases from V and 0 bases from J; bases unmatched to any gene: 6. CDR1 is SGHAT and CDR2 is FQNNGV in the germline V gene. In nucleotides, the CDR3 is TGTGCCAGCAGCCAGGTAGCGGGAGGGAGCTCCTACAATGAGCAGTTCTTC. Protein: CASSQVAGGSSYNEQFF.

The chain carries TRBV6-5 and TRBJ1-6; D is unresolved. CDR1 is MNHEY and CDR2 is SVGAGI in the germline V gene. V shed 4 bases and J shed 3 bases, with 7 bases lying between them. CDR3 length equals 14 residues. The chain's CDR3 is CASSSPRYNSPLHF. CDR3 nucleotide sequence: TGTGCCAGCAGTTCCCCCCGCTATAATTCACCCCTCCACTTT.

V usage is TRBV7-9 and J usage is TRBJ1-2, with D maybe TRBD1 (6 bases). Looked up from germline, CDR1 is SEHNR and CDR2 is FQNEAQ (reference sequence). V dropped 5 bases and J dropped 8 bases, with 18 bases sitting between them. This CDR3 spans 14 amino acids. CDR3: CASSHGQLEEGYTF. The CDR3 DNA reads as TGTGCCAGCAGCCATGGACAGCTCGAGGAGGGCTACACCTTC. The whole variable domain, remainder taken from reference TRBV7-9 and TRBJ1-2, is DTGVSQNPRHKITKRGQNVTFRCDPISEHNRLYWYRQTLGQGPEFLTYFQNEAQLEKSRLLSDRFSAERPKGSFSTLEIQRTEQGDSAMYLCASSHGQLEEGYTFGSGTRLTVV.

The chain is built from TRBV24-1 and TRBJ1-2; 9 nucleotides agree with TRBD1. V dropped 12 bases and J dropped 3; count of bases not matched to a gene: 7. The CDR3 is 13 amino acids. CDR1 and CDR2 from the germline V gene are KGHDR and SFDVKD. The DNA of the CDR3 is TGTGCCTCTTCCCGGGACAGGGACTATGGCTACACCTTC. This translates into CASSRDRDYGYTF.

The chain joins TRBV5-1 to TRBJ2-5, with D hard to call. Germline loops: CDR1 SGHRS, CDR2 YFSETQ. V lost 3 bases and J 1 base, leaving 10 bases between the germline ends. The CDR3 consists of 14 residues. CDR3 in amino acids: CASSSGAVQETQYF. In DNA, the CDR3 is TGCGCCAGCAGCTCCGGCGCAGTCCAAGAGACCCAGTACTTC.

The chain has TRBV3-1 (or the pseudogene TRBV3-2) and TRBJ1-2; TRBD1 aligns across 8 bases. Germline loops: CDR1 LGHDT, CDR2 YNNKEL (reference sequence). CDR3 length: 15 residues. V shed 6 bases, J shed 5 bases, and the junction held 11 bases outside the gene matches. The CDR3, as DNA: TGTGCCAGCAGAAGGGGCAGGGGGCTAGGGTATGGCTACACCTTC. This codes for CASRRGRGLGYGYTF.

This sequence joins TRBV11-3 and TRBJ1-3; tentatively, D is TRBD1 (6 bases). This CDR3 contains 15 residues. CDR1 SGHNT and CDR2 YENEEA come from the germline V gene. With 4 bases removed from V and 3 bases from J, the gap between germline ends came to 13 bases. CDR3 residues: CASSSLTGIGNTIYF. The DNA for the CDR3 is TGTGCCAGCAGCTCCCTCACAGGGATTGGAAACACCATATATTTT.

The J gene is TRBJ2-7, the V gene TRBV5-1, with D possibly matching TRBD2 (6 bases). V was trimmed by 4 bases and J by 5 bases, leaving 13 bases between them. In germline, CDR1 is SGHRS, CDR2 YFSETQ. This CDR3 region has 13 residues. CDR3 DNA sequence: TGCGCCAGCAGCCCGGGACTGAGTGACGAGCAGTACTTC. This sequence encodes CASSPGLSDEQYF.

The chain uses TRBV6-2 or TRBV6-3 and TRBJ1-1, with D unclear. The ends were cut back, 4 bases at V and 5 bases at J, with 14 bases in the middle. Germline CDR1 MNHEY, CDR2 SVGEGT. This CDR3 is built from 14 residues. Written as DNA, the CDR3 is TGTGCCAGCAGTTTCCGGGAGGGTAAAACTGAAGCTTTCTTT. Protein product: CASSFREGKTEAFF.

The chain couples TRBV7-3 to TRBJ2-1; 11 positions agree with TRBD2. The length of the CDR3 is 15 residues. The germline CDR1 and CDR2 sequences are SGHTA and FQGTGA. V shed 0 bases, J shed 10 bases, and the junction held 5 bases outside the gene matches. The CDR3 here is CASSLTTSGEGEQFF. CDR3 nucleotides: TGTGCCAGCAGCTTAACGACTAGCGGGGAAGGGGAGCAGTTCTTC.

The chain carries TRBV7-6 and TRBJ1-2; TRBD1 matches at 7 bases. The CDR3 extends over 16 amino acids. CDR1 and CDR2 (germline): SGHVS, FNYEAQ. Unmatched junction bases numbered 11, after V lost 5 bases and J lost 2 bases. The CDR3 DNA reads TGTGCCAGCAGCCCAAGACAGGGTGGGAAGAACTATGGCTACACCTTC. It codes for CASSPRQGGKNYGYTF.

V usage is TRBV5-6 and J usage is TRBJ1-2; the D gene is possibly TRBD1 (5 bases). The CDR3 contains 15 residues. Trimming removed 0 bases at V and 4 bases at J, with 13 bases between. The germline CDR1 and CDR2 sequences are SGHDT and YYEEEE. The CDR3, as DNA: TGTGCCAGCAGCTTGGCCGAGGGACGGAGCTATGGCTACACCTTC. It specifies CASSLAEGRSYGYTF. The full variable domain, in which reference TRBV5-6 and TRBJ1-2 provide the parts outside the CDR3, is DAGVTQSPTHLIKTRGQQVTLRCSPKSGHDTVSWYQQALGQGPQFIFQYYEEEERQRGNFPDRFSGHQFPNYSSELNVNALLLGDSALYLCASSLAEGRSYGYTFGSGTRLTVV.

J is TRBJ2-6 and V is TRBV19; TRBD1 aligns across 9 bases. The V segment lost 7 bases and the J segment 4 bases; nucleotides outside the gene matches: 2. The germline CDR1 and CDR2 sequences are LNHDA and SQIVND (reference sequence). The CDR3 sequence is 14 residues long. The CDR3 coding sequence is TGTGCCAGTAAAGGGACAGGGGGGGCCAACGTCCTGACTTTC. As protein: CASKGTGGANVLTF. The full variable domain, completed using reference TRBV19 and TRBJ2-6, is DGGITQSPKYLFRKEGQNVTLSCEQNLNHDAMYWYRQDPGQGLRLIYYSQIVNDFQKGDIAEGYSVSREKKESFPLTVTSAQKNPTAFYLCASKGTGGANVLTFGAGSRLTVL.

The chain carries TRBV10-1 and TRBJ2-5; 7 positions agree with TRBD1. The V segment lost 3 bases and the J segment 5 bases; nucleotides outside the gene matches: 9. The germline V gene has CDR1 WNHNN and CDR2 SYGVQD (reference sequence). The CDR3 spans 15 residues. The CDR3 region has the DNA TGCGCCAGCAGTGAATTGAGAGGGGGCATTGAGACCCAGTACTTC. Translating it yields CASSELRGGIETQYF.

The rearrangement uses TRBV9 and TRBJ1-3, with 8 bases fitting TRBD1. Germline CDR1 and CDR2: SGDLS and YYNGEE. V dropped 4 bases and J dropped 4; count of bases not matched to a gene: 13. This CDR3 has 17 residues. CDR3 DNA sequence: TGTGCCAGCAGCCTAAGACAGGGGTACGGGACGGGAAACACCATATATTTT. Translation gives CASSLRQGYGTGNTIYF.

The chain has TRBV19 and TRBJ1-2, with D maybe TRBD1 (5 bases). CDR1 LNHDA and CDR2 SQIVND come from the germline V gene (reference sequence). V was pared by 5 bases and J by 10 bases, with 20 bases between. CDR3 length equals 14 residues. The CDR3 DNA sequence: TGTGCCAGTAGTTATTTCGAGGGCAGGGAGGACTACACCTTC. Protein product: CASSYFEGREDYTF.

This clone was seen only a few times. The CDR3 region is CASSPGERTNTEAFF. The CDR3 DNA is TGCGCCAGCAGCCCCGGGGAGCGGACGAACACTGAAGCTTTCTTT. The chain employs TRBV5-1 and TRBJ1-1; no clear D gene. Between the trimmed V and J ends, which lost 4 bases and 1 base, there was a span of 14 bases. CDR1 SGHRS and CDR2 YFSETQ come from the germline V gene. The CDR3 length is 15 residues.

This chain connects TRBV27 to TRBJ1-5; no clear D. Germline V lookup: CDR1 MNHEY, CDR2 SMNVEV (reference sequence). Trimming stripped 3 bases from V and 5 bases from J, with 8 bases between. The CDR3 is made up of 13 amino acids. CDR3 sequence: CASSFGGHQPQHF. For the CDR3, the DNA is TGTGCCAGCAGTTTTGGCGGCCATCAGCCCCAGCATTTT.

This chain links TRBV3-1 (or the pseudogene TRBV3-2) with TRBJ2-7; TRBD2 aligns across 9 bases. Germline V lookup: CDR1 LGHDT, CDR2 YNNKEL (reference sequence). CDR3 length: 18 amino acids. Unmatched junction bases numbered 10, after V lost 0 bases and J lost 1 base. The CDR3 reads CASSQDVRSREGSYEQYF. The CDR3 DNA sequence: TGTGCCAGCAGCCAAGATGTTCGGTCGCGGGAGGGATCCTACGAGCAGTACTTC.

The CDR3, as DNA: TGTGCCAGCAGTTCCCCCCGGCAGGAGAGTGAAGCTTTCTTT. Translation gives CASSSPRQESEAFF. This sequence joins TRBV6-5 and TRBJ1-1; D call uncertain. The CDR3 runs to 14 residues. Germline values: CDR1 MNHEY, CDR2 SVGAGI. The ends were cut back, 4 bases at V and 7 bases at J, with 16 bases in the middle.

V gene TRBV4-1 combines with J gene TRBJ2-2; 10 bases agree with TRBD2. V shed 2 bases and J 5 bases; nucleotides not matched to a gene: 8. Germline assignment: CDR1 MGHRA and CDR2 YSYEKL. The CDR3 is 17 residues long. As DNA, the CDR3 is TGCGCCAGCAGCCAAACCGGACTAGCGGTATATACCGGGGAGCTGTTTTTT. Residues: CASSQTGLAVYTGELFF.

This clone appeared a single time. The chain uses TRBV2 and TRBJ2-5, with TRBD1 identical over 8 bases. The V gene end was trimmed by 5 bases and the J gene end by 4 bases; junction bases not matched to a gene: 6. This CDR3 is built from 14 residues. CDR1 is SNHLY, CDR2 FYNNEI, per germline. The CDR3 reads CASSRQGRGETQYF. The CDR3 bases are TGTGCCAGCAGTCGACAGGGGCGAGGAGAGACCCAGTACTTC.

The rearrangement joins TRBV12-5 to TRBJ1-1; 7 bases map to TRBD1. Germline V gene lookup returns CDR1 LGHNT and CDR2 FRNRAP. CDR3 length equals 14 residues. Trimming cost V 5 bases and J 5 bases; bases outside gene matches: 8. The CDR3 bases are TGTGCTAGTGGTACCGAAAGACAGGGTACTGAAGCTTTCTTT. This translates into CASGTERQGTEAFF.

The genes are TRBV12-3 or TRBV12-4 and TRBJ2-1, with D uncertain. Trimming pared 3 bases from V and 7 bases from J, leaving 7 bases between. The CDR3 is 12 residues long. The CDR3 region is CASSLRDNEQFF. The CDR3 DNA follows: TGTGCCAGCAGTTTGAGAGATAATGAGCAGTTCTTC.